Each of the 19 T cell receptor beta chains below was sequenced from the same sample in a study of early T cells in non-severe SARS-CoV-2 infection. In TCRdb, the 5' RACE reads were re-called with MiXCR into one record per CDR3 protein. Of fewer than 85,000 distinct CDR3 sequences listed, more than 12% are singletons. Sequencing was performed on whole blood, taken at baseline. These receptors came from an adult who was a healthcare worker with PCR-confirmed SARS-CoV-2 infection or an uninfected control (not recorded which).

This clonotype was counted between two and nine times. The chain carries TRBV7-6 and TRBJ1-2, with D unclear. V lost 4 bases and J lost 5, with 11 bases in between. The CDR3 contains 13 residues. Germline lookup yields CDR1 SGHVS and CDR2 FNYEAQ. CDR3 loop: CASSSLGGYGYTF. The CDR3 DNA is TGTGCCAGCAGCTCCCTAGGCGGTTATGGCTACACCTTC.

This clonotype was recorded a few times. The chain recombines TRBV18 with TRBJ2-5; TRBD2 might be the D (5 bases). Per germline, CDR1 KGHSH and CDR2 LQKENI. This CDR3 is 13 amino acids long. V dropped 5 bases and J dropped 1 base, with 8 bases sitting between them. CDR3 loop: CASSASLQETQYF. DNA of the CDR3: TGTGCCAGCTCAGCTAGCCTCCAAGAGACCCAGTACTTC.

The CDR3 DNA follows: TGCAGTGCTAGAGTCTCCGGACTAGCGGGAGGGCCTAGCTCCTACAATGAGCAGTTCTTC. This gives the protein CSARVSGLAGGPSSYNEQFF. The chain employs TRBV20-1 and TRBJ2-1; 15 positions agree with TRBD2. The V and J ends lost 1 base and 0 bases, in that order; junction bases with no gene match: 10. Germline CDR1 is DFQATT and CDR2 is SNEGSKA (reference sequence). The length of the CDR3 is 20 residues.

This rearrangement joins TRBV15 to TRBJ2-1; 12 bases match TRBD2. The junction had 5 bases not matched to a gene; V was cut back by 0 bases and J by 8 bases. The germline V gene encodes CDR1 LNHNV and CDR2 YYDKDF (reference sequence). This CDR3 is 16 amino acids long. The CDR3 coding sequence is TGTGCCACCAGCAGAGATAAGACTAGCGGGAGCTATGAGCAGTTCTTC. Its translation is CATSRDKTSGSYEQFF.

The chain combines TRBV7-9 with TRBJ2-7; TRBD2 agrees at 14 bases. The V and J ends lost 4 bases and 6 bases, in that order; junction bases with no gene match: 2. The CDR3 sequence is 14 residues long. Germline CDR1 SEHNR, CDR2 FQNEAQ (reference sequence). The CDR3 region is CASSSGTSGGEQYF. Here the CDR3 DNA reads TGTGCCAGCAGCTCAGGGACTAGCGGGGGCGAGCAGTACTTC. The full variable domain, completed using reference TRBV7-9 and TRBJ2-7, is DTGVSQNPRHKITKRGQNVTFRCDPISEHNRLYWYRQTLGQGPEFLTYFQNEAQLEKSRLLSDRFSAERPKGSFSTLEIQRTEQGDSAMYLCASSSGTSGGEQYFGPGTRLTVT.

The rearrangement joins TRBV18 to TRBJ2-1; D gene ambiguous. Germline V CDR1 and CDR2: KGHSH, LQKENI. V gave up 3 bases and J gave up 6 bases, with 9 bases separating them. CDR3 length: 13 residues. The CDR3 loop reads CASSPLRANEQFF. In DNA, the CDR3 is TGTGCCAGCTCACCCCTTCGGGCCAATGAGCAGTTCTTC.

The chain links TRBV28 to TRBJ1-5; a weak D match, TRBD1 (6 bases). With 1 base removed from V and 4 bases from J, the gap between germline ends came to 17 bases. This CDR3 comprises 17 residues. Germline V lookup: CDR1 MDHEN, CDR2 SYDVKM. The DNA for the CDR3 is TGTGCCAGCAGTTTATATGGCAGGGGATTAGGGAATCAGCCCCAGCATTTT. Protein sequence: CASSLYGRGLGNQPQHF.

The chain has TRBV28 and TRBJ2-7; D is unclear. The CDR3 spans 12 residues. Germline-derived CDR1 and CDR2 are MDHEN and SYDVKM. The ends were cut back, 6 bases at V and 3 bases at J, with 9 bases in the middle. The CDR3 region has the DNA TGTGCCAGCAGCGTAGACCGCTACGAGCAGTACTTC. Protein product: CASSVDRYEQYF. The full variable domain, rest sourced from reference TRBV28 and TRBJ2-7, is DVKVTQSSRYLVKRTGEKVFLECVQDMDHENMFWYRQDPGLGLRLIYFSYDVKMKEKGDIPEGYSVSREKKERFSLILESASTNQTSMYLCASSVDRYEQYFGPGTRLTVT.

The gene calls are TRBV7-9 and TRBJ1-2; D unclear. The germline V and J ends were trimmed by 3 bases and 0 bases, with 11 bases remaining between them. Germline assignment: CDR1 SEHNR and CDR2 FQNEAQ (reference sequence). CDR3 length equals 15 residues. The CDR3, as DNA: TGTGCCAGCAGCTTGGGCGCAGATCCTAACTATGGCTACACCTTC. Amino acids: CASSLGADPNYGYTF.

This sequence joins TRBV24-1 and TRBJ1-1; D unresolved. This CDR3 has 13 amino acids. Germline CDR1 reads KGHDR; CDR2 reads SFDVKD. Trimming removed 4 bases from V and 5 bases from J, with 10 bases in between. The CDR3 region has the DNA TGTGCCACCAGTGAGCCAGCGGGTACTGAAGCTTTCTTT. Its protein is CATSEPAGTEAFF.

The chain joins TRBV10-3 to TRBJ2-1, with D possibly matching TRBD1 (6 bases). Deletions cut 6 bases from V and 8 bases from J, with 11 bases between. Germline CDR1 ENHRY, CDR2 SYGVKD. CDR3 length: 12 amino acids. CDR3 loop: CAIRGASDEQFF. The CDR3 DNA sequence: TGTGCCATCAGGGGGGCCAGTGATGAGCAGTTCTTC.

This clonotype has only a few counts. The chain carries TRBV29-1 and TRBJ2-1, with TRBD2 matching 12 bases. The CDR3 covers 14 residues. Per the germline V gene, CDR1 is SQVTM and CDR2 is ANQGSEA. The trim removed 4 bases at V and 6 bases at J, leaving 4 bases unmatched. The DNA of the CDR3 is TGCAGCGTTGGACTAGCGGGAGCCTCCAATGAGCAGTTCTTC. Translated: CSVGLAGASNEQFF.

This chain links TRBV28 with TRBJ2-5; no clear D. The length of the CDR3 is 12 residues. Germline values: CDR1 MDHEN, CDR2 SYDVKM. Trimming took 7 bases from V and 4 from J, leaving 10 bases between them. The CDR3 reads CASKGLGETQYF. CDR3 nucleotide sequence: TGTGCCAGCAAGGGCCTTGGAGAGACCCAGTACTTC.

This clonotype was observed a few times. The chain couples TRBV20-1 to TRBJ2-2; 8 nucleotides line up with TRBD2. The CDR3 loop spans 15 amino acids. J was trimmed by 2 bases and V by 3 bases; bases with no gene match: 5. Per the germline V gene, CDR1 is DFQATT and CDR2 is SNEGSKA (reference sequence). The CDR3 region is CSASLLADNTGELFF. In nucleotides, the CDR3 is TGCAGTGCTAGCTTACTAGCGGATAACACCGGGGAGCTGTTTTTT.

The rearrangement uses TRBV6-6 and TRBJ1-2, with D hard to call. The CDR3 is made up of 14 amino acids. The V end lost 2 bases, the J end lost 4 bases, and 11 bases lay between the germline ends. The germline gives CDR1 MNHNY, CDR2 SVGAGI (reference sequence). The CDR3 region is CASSYSQEGYGYTF. CDR3 DNA: TGTGCCAGCAGTTACAGTCAGGAGGGCTATGGCTACACCTTC.

This clonotype was detected many times. The J gene is TRBJ2-5, the V gene TRBV2, with 8 nucleotides matching TRBD1. J lost 4 bases, V lost 5 bases, and 9 bases had no gene match. CDR1 and CDR2 (germline): SNHLY, FYNNEI. The CDR3 sequence is 15 residues long. For the CDR3, the DNA is TGTGCCAGCAGTCGGACAGGGTCGCGGGGAGAGACCCAGTACTTC. Translating it yields CASSRTGSRGETQYF.

The rearrangement links TRBV5-4 to TRBJ1-2, with 7 bases aligning to TRBD1. This CDR3 contains 14 residues. Trimming took 4 bases from V and 4 from J; bases not matched to a gene: 7. The germline CDR1 and CDR2 sequences are SGHNT and YYREEE (reference sequence). The CDR3 here is CASSRQGRTYGYTF. The CDR3 nucleotides read TGTGCCAGCAGCCGACAGGGCAGGACCTATGGCTACACCTTC.

The sample holds a few counts of this clonotype. The CDR3 is CSAREGLWVGGYTF. As DNA, the CDR3 is TGCAGTGCTAGAGAAGGGCTTTGGGTAGGTGGCTACACCTTC. This chain links TRBV20-1 with TRBJ1-2; D remains unclear. Germline V gene sequence: CDR1 DFQATT, CDR2 SNEGSKA (reference sequence). CDR3 length: 14 amino acids. Trimming removed 0 bases at V and 7 bases at J, with 15 bases between.

The sample holds many counts of this clonotype. This chain connects TRBV6-6 to TRBJ1-1; the match to TRBD1 covers 8 bases. The V and J ends lost 0 bases and 11 bases, in that order; junction bases with no gene match: 8. This CDR3 comprises 14 residues. Germline V gene lookup returns CDR1 MNHNY and CDR2 SVGAGI (reference sequence). The CDR3 spells CASSYSQGAEGAFF. In DNA, the CDR3 is TGTGCCAGCAGTTACTCGCAGGGGGCTGAAGGCGCTTTCTTT.